These T cell receptor beta chains were read from a single sample in a study of CD8 T cells in Susac syndrome. TCRdb reprocessed the immunoSEQ multiplex PCR reads with MiXCR, giving one entry per CDR3 protein. The sample has about 130,000 distinct CDR3 sequences, 85% to 95% seen once. Sequenced: CD8+ T cells from PBMCs. The receptors derive from a human donor with multiple sclerosis. The conserved cysteine and the conserved F or W are not part of the CDR3 here. Fields, in order: CDR3 length, V gene, J gene, CDR3 protein.

>13|TRBV27|TRBJ1-1
ASSLTGQMNTEAF
>13|TRBV3-1|TRBJ2-5
ASSHARGGQETQY
>12|TRBV29-1|TRBJ2-1
SVESPGPTLEQF
>15|TRBV9|TRBJ1-1
ASSPRQGSGPLAEAF
>10|TRBV7-9|TRBJ2-2
ASSQDTGELF
>14|TRBV7-9|TRBJ1-3
ASSASTGTSGNTIY
>14|TRBV10-3|TRBJ2-1
AISDLWTAIDNEQF
>13|TRBV20-1|TRBJ2-4
SAINPDRPGNIQY
>14|TRBV4-1|TRBJ1-2
ASSQSGTGINYGYT
>14|TRBV5-5|TRBJ2-5
ASSRHSGGGQETQY